The sequence of this TCR beta chain was determined in a study of blood T cell repertoires in COVID-19. Study background: The United States, Italy and Spain provided the acute and convalescent COVID-19 samples. From T cells, B-cell-depleted T cells, or PBMCs came the material, which was cDNA or gDNA.

Authors' analysis steps: Estimation of nucleated cell counts relied on the amplification of reference gene primers. Method: immunoSEQ multiplex PCR; TCRdb's copy keeps in-frame clones and lacks some. That table furnishes V, J and clone size, whereas the DNA furnished D and trimming. The repertoire holds some 80,000 clones, with 90% as singletons. Germline V CDR1 and CDR2: KGHSH, LQKENI. The ends lost 5 bases at V and 1 base at J; junction bases unmatched: 4. The CDR3 extends over 15 amino acids. The chain recombines TRBV18 with TRBJ2-7; 11 bases fit TRBD1. Sequences were obtained from peripheral blood. The receptor's source is an elderly woman with acute or convalescent COVID-19. The DNA for the CDR3 is TGTGCCAGCTCAGCGGACAGGGGGCCTTCCTACGAGCAGTACTTC. This codes for CASSADRGPSYEQYF.